A single sample gave rise to the 9 T cell receptor beta chains below, sequenced in a study of tumor-infiltrating lymphocytes in primary liver carcinoma. A constant-region primer served to make TCR beta cDNA from about 500 ng total RNA. Three rounds of nested multiplex PCR with slightly modified ARM-PCR produced TCR beta libraries. TRBV1-TRBV30 forward and Cbeta reverse primers drove the first two roughly 10-cycle rounds. TCRdb fed the multiplex PCR reads into MiXCR, producing one record per CDR3 protein. Seen here are 55,000 or so distinct CDR3 sequences, approximately 70% observed once, and the top ten hold just over 55%. Co-extracted RNA and DNA came from roughly 20-30 mg of unsorted bulk tissue. The source material was liver tumor tissue from sampling region 2. Subset specified: tumor region T2, inferior pole. The receptors stem from a man aged 35 to 55 with primary liver carcinoma and hepatitis B virus infection.

This rearrangement joins TRBV5-4 to TRBJ2-2; 7 nucleotides line up with TRBD2. Germline V CDR1 and CDR2: SGHNT, YYREEE (reference sequence). The CDR3 is 15 residues long. V shed 3 bases, J shed 2 bases, and the junction held 4 bases outside the gene matches. The CDR3 region is CASSSTSTNTGELFF. The DNA for the CDR3 is TGTGCCAGCAGCTCGACTAGCACAAACACCGGGGAGCTGTTTTTT. The entire variable domain, with the rest obtained from reference TRBV5-4 and TRBJ2-2, is as follows: ETGVTQSPTHLIKTRGQQVTLRCSSQSGHNTVSWYQQALGQGPQFIFQYYREEENGRGNFPPRFSGLQFPNYSSELNVNALELDDSALYLCASSSTSTNTGELFFGEGSRLTVL.

This clonotype was seen a few times. The chain couples TRBV5-6 to TRBJ2-7, with unresolved D. V was shortened by 0 bases and J by 0 bases, with 7 bases between the two germline ends. The CDR3 runs 14 residues. Germline values: CDR1 SGHDT, CDR2 YYEEEE. The CDR3 DNA follows: TGTGCCAGCAGCTTGGGAGCATGCTCCTACGAGCAGTACTTC. It is translated as CASSLGACSYEQYF.

A word on this clonotype: An end of the junction does not agree with germline; a read error may underlie this. The rearrangement links TRBV10-3 to TRBJ2-2, with TRBD1 matching 7 bases. Germline CDR1 is ENHRY and CDR2 is SYGVKD. The CDR3 is 16 amino acids. CDR3 sequence reads: CAIMGTEGGNTWELFF. CDR3 nucleotide sequence: TGTGCTATCATGGGGACAGAAGGTGGGAACACCTGGGAGCTGTTTTTT.

The chain joins TRBV29-1 to TRBJ1-2, with TRBD1 matching 8 bases. The germline CDR1 and CDR2 sequences are SQVTM and ANQGSEA. V lost 6 bases and J lost 5; bases outside the gene matches: 5. This CDR3 contains 12 residues. This CDR3 reads CSVAGQVYGYTF. In DNA, the CDR3 is TGCAGCGTCGCGGGACAGGTGTATGGCTACACCTTC.

The V gene is TRBV6-1, the J gene TRBJ1-2; a weak D match, TRBD1 (5 bases). This CDR3 is built from 12 residues. The germline V gene encodes CDR1 MNHNS and CDR2 SASEGT. V was cut by 6 bases and J by 3 bases, with 8 bases left in between. CDR3 amino acids: CASRGADYGYTF. CDR3 in DNA: TGTGCCAGCAGAGGGGCGGACTATGGCTACACCTTC.

In this sample, this clonotype turned up many times. The V call is TRBV13, the J call TRBJ2-2; no clear D gene. Germline CDR1 is PRHDT and CDR2 is FYEKMQ (reference sequence). Trimming pared 7 bases from V and 4 bases from J, leaving 16 bases between. The CDR3 totals 15 residues. CDR3: CASTFNQFGTGELFF. The CDR3, as DNA: TGTGCCAGCACCTTCAACCAGTTTGGCACCGGGGAGCTGTTTTTT. The complete variable domain, with remaining parts taken from reference TRBV13 and TRBJ2-2, reads AAGVIQSPRHLIKEKRETATLKCYPIPRHDTVYWYQQGPGQDPQFLISFYEKMQSDKGSIPDRFSAQQFSDYHSELNMSSLELGDSALYFCASTFNQFGTGELFFGEGSRLTVL.

Worth noting for this clonotype: At one boundary the junction diverges from the germline segment, which might be a read error. Here the CDR3 reads CASKSGTRNTEALF. The CDR3 coding sequence is TGTGCCAGTAAATCAGGGACAAGGAACACTGAAGCTCTCTTT. The V call is TRBV10-2, the J call TRBJ1-1; D is possibly TRBD1 (6 bases). Germline V lookup: CDR1 WSHSY, CDR2 SAAADI. This CDR3 is built from 14 residues.

Note on this clonotype: It may be a read error: a sequence one base away is much more abundant. J is TRBJ2-7 and V is TRBV28, with no clear D. CDR3 length: 15 amino acids. From germline, CDR1 is MDHEN and CDR2 SYDVKM. The V gene lost 7 bases and the J gene lost 4 bases, with 20 bases spanning the gap. Here the CDR3 DNA reads TGTGCCAGCACTTCTTACCCTGCGTCGTGGTACGAGCAGTACTTC. As protein: CASTSYPASWYEQYF. The whole variable domain, remainder taken from reference TRBV28 and TRBJ2-7, is DVKVTQSSRYLVKRTGEKVFLECVQDMDHENMFWYRQDPGLGLRLIYFSYDVKMKEKGDIPEGYSVSREKKERFSLILESASTNQTSMYLCASTSYPASWYEQYFGPGTRLTVT.

This clonotype appeared once. One end of the junction is discordant with germline, which a read error may explain. The rearrangement uses TRBV12-3 or TRBV12-4 and TRBJ1-1, with 8 bases that match TRBD1. The CDR3 sequence is 17 residues long. In DNA, the CDR3 is TGTGCCATCAGTCTCCGGGACAGGAGCGACATGAAGACTGAAGCTTTCTTT. This codes for CAISLRDRSDMKTEAFF.